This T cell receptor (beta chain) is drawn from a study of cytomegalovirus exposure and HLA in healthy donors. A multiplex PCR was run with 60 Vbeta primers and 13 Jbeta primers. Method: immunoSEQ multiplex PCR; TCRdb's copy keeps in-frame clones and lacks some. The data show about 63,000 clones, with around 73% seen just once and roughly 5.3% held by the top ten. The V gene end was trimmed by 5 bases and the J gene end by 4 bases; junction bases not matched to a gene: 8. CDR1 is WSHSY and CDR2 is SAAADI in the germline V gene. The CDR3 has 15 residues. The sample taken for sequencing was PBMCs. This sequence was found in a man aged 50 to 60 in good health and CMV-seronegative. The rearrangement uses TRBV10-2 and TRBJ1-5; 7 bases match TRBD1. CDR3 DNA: TGCGCCAGCAGTAAGGACAGGTTTGAGAATCAGCCCCAGCATTTT. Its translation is CASSKDRFENQPQHF.